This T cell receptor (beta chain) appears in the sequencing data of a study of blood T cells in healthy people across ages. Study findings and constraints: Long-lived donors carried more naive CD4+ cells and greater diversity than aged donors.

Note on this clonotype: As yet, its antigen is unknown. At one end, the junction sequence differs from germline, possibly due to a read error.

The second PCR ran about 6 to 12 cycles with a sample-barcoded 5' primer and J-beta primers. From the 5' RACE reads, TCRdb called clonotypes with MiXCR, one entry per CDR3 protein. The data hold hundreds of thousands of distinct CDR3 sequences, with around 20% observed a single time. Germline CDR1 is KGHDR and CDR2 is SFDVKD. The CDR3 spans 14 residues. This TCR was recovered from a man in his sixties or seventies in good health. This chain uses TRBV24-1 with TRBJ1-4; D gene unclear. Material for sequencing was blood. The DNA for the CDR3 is TGTGCCGCCAGTGATACGGGCGAGAATGAAAAACTGTTTTTT. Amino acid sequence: CAASDTGENEKLFF.